Given below is one T cell receptor (beta chain) in context. The antigen it recognizes is unknown. The input lacks base qualities; no much larger clone sits a single base away. This entry belongs to a study of blood T cell repertoires in COVID-19 (dated by TCRdb to the early 2020s). For the study in its entirety: The collaborator samples originated in the United States, Italy and Spain and spanned the acute and convalescent phases of COVID-19. A freely available public database, intended as a resource for researchers studying the immune response to SARS-CoV-2, is where the repertoires were released. The prospective study material was composed of cDNA or gDNA derived from T cells, B-cell-depleted T cells, or PBMCs. Sample metadata almost always included a de-identified subject ID, COVID-19 status, age in years and sex. Where available, HLA class I and class II types were taken from metadata supplied by the sample provider and were not determined by assay-based typing. Subjects who had been exposed to COVID-19, were actively infected with it, or had recovered from it provided the deeply sampled blood TCRbeta repertoires that made up the dataset. Samples were obtained from the ongoing ImmuneRACE study (first 160 participants) and from 1,200 or so subjects provided by 6 global collaborators. The paper as a whole reports these results and caveats: The quantity of clinical and demographic metadata differed by source and by participant and was supplied without curation.

In the prospective study, participants were roughly 18 to 89 years old, resided in 24 geographic areas of the United States, and were enrolled through a virtual design. To assign participants to cohorts, the prospective study relied on clinical history that participants themselves reported in a screening survey and a study questionnaire. Recovered participants in ImmuneRACE Cohort 3 were defined as having two consecutive negative NP/OP PCR tests, clearance from a healthcare professional, or resolution of symptoms. In the prospective study, mobile phlebotomists collected whole blood, serum and a nasopharyngeal or oropharyngeal swab from each participant. Additional blood draws and questionnaires over an approximately two-month period could optionally be provided by prospective study participants. Blood samples from the prospective study were shipped frozen or at room temperature prior to DNA extraction.

V trim: 7 bases; J trim: 4 bases; unmatched bases: 4. From its cysteine to its phenylalanine, the CDR3 spans 13 amino acids. Only the CDR3 part of the read is kept: 39 bases, read in frame from the first base. In the germline V gene, CDR1 corresponds to WSHSY and CDR2 to SAAADI. The immunoSEQ Assay, a bias-controlled multiplex PCR, was used to amplify TCRbeta CDR3 regions from genomic DNA. In the original analysis: Within the assay, amplification of reference gene primers was used to estimate how many nucleated cells each sample contained. To quantify the absolute abundance of each unique TCRbeta CDR3 rearrangement, sequence reads were collapsed and filtered. Productive Simpson clonality was computed per sample as the square root of Simpson's diversity index over productive rearrangements. TCRdb took this table from immuneACCESS and kept in-frame rearrangements with V and J called. Such tables lack part of the clones; where checked against another copy, unresolved V genes explain under half of the gap, and the rest is unexplained. V and J calls and clone size are as listed in that table; D and trimming were resolved from the DNA. Counted in this sample were about 190,000 clones; 84% of them appeared once. 3% to 3.5% of the sample rests with the top ten.

The chain links TRBV10-2 with TRBJ2-1; 7 nucleotides in the junction match TRBD1. The sample comprised PBMCs or T cells enriched from blood (not recorded which). The receptor's source is a woman aged 25 to 45 who had recovered from COVID-19. The DNA sequence follows: TGCGCCAGCACAGGACAGGAGTACAATGAGCAGTTCTTC. The translation is CASTGQEYNEQFF.